In its sample, the clone carrying this T cell receptor (beta chain) was seen a few times. The target antigen is unknown. Primers used in a second PCR of about 7 to 11 cycles were a sample-barcoded 5' primer and a J-beta primer mix. TCRdb re-analysed the 5' RACE reads in MiXCR, keeping a single row per CDR3 protein. This sample has about 1,800,000 distinct CDR3 sequences, with under 30% found just once. The data originate from a study of blood T cells in healthy people across ages. CDR1 is ENHRY and CDR2 is SYGVKD in the germline V gene. The V end lost 10 bases, the J end lost 6 bases, and 19 bases lay between the germline ends. There are 14 residues in the CDR3. The donors, healthy Caucasians from Russia, were aged roughly 6 to 90. Study-level points and caveats: It was the long-lived donors that had more naive CD4+ cells and higher diversity than aged donors. Strong correlation was found linking TCR beta diversity to naive T cell percentage.

This clonotype was obtained from a woman aged 30 to 39 in good health. What was sequenced was blood. This sequence joins TRBV10-3 and TRBJ2-1; no clear D. The CDR3 sequence: CATLLAGPGNEQFF. The CDR3 DNA sequence: TGTGCCACCCTGCTTGCCGGACCGGGCAATGAGCAGTTCTTC.